Many counts were recorded for the clone carrying this TCR beta chain. Its cognate antigen is unknown. TCR beta CDR3 amplification used RNA transcripts. First-round RT-PCR with HTBI primers preceded a second-round multiplex PCR. TCRdb ran MiXCR on the multiplex PCR reads and lists one entry per CDR3 protein. The profile shows some 520,000 distinct CDR3 sequences, approximately 14% of them singletons. The data were obtained in a study of Graves' ophthalmopathy and Graves' hyperthyroidism. Findings of the study overall: A model of 13 signatures distinguished ophthalmopathy from stable hyperthyroidism at around 90% sensitivity and roughly 80% specificity.

The CDR3 spans 16 residues. The V end was cut by 8 bases, the J end by 0 bases, with 19 bases between. The germline CDR1 and CDR2 sequences are MDHEN and SYDVKM. This sequence joins TRBV28 and TRBJ1-1; tentatively, D is TRBD1 (6 bases). This clonotype was obtained from a woman aged 25-40 years with Graves' ophthalmopathy. Sequenced input: blood. Written as DNA, the CDR3 is TGTGCCAGCCAACCACCGGGACACCACTTGAACACTGAAGCTTTCTTT. Translated, it gives CASQPPGHHLNTEAFF.